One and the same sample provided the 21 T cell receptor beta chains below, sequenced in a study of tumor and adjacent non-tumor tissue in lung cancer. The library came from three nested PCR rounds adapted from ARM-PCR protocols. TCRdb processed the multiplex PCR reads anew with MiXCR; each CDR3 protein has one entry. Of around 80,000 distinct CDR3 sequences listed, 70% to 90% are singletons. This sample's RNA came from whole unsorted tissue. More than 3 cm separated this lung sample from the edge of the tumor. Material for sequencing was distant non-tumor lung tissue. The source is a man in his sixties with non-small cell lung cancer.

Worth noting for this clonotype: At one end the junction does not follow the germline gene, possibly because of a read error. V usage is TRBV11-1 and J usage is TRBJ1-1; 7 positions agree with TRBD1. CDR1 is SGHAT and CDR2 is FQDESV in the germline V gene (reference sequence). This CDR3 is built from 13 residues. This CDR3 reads CVSSTQGGTEVFF. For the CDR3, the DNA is TGTGTCAGCAGCACGCAGGGGGGCACTGAAGTTTTCTTT.

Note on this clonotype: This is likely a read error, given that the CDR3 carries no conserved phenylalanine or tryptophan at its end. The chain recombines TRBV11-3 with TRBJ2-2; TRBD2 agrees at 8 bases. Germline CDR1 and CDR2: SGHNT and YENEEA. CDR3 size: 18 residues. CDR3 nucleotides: TGTGTCAGCAGCTCCCTGGGTGCGGGAGGATACAGAGCCGGGGAGCTGTTTGTT. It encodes CVSSSLGAGGYRAGELFV.

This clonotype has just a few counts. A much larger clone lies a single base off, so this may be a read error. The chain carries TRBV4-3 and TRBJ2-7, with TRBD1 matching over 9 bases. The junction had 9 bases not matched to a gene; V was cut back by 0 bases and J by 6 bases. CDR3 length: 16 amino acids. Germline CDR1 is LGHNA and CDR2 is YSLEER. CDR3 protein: CASSQDRCGTGSEQYF. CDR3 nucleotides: TGCGCCAGCAGCCAAGATAGATGCGGGACAGGGAGCGAGCAGTACTTC.

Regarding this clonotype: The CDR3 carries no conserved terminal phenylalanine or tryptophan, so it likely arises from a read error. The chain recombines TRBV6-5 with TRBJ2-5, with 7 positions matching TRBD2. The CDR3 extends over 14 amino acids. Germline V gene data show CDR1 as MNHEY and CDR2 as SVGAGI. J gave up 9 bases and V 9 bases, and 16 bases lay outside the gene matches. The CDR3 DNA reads TGTGCCAGTAGTGATATCGGGACCGCGGGGGCCCAGTACTCC. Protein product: CASSDIGTAGAQYS.

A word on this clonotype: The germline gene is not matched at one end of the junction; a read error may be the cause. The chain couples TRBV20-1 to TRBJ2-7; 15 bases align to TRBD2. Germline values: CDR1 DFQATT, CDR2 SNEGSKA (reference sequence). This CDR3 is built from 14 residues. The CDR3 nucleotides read TGCAGTGTCAGGACTAGCGGGAGGGCTTACGAGCAATACTTC. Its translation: CSVRTSGRAYEQYF.

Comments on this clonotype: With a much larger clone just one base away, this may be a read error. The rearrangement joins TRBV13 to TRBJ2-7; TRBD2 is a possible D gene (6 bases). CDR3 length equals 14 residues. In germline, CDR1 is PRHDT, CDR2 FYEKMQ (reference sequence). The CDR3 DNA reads TGTGTCAGCACCTCCAGGCTAGCGAACTACGAGCAGTACTTC. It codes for CVSTSRLANYEQYF.

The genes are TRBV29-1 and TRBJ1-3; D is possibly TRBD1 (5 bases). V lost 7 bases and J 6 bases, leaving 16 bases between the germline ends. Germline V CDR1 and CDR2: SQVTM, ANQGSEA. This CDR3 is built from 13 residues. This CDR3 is CSEYGTPVNTIYF. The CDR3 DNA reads TGCAGCGAGTATGGGACGCCTGTAAACACCATATATTTT.

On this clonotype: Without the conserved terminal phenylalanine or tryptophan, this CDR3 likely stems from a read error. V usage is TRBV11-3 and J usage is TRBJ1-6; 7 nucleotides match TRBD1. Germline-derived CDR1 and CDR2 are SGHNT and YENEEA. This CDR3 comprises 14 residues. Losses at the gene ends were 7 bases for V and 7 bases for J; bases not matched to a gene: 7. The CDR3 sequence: CASISTTGNSPLHL. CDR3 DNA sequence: TGTGCCAGCATCTCTACGACAGGGAATTCACCCCTCCACTTA.

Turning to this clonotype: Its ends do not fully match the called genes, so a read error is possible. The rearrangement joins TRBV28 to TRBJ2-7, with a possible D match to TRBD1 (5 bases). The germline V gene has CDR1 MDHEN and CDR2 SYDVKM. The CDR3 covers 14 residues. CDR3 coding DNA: TGTGCCAGCAGACTAACAGGAGTCTCCTACGAGCTGTACTTC. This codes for CASRLTGVSYELYF.

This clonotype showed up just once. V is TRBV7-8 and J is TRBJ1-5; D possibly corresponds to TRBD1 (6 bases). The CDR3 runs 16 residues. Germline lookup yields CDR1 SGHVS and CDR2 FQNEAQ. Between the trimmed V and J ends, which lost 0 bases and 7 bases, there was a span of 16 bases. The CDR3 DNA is TGTGCCAGCAGCTTAGCTGGGGACATGAGAACGCAGCCCCAGCATTTT. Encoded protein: CASSLAGDMRTQPQHF.

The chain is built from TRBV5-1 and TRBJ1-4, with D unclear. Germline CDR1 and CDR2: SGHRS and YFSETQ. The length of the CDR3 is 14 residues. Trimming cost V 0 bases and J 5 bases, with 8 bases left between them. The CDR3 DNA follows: TGCGCCAGCAGCTTGGGAGGGTACAATGAAAAACTGTTTTTT. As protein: CASSLGGYNEKLFF.

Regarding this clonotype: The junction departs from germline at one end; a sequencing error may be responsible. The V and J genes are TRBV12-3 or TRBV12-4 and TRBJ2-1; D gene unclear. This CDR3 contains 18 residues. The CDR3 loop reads CASSFLPTGQRSYNEQFF. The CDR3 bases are TGTGCCAGTAGTTTTCTTCCGACTGGCCAGAGATCCTACAATGAGCAGTTCTTC.

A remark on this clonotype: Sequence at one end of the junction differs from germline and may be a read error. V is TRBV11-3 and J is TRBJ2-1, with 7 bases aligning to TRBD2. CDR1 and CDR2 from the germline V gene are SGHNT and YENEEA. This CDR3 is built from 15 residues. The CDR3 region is CPSSLSGGYLNEQFF. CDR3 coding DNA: TGTCCCAGTAGCCTCTCGGGAGGTTATCTGAATGAGCAGTTCTTC.

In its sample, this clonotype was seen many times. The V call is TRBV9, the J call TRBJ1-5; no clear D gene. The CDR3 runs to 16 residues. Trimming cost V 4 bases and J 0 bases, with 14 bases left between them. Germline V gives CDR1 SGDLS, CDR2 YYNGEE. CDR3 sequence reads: CASSTAQKNSNQPQHF. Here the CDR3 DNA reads TGTGCCAGCAGCACCGCTCAGAAGAATAGCAATCAGCCCCAGCATTTT.

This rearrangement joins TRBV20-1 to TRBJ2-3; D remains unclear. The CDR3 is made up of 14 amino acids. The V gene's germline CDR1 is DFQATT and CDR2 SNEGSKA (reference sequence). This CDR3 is CNDRGGRKTDTQYF. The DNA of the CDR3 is TGCAATGATAGAGGCGGACGGAAGACAGATACGCAGTATTTT.

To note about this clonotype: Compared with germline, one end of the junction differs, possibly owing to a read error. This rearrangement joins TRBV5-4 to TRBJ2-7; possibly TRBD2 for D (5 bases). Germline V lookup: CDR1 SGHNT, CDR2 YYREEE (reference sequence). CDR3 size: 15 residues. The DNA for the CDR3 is TGTGCCAGTAGCTTGTCCCTGGGAGTGGTAGACGAGCAGTACTTC. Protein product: CASSLSLGVVDEQYF.

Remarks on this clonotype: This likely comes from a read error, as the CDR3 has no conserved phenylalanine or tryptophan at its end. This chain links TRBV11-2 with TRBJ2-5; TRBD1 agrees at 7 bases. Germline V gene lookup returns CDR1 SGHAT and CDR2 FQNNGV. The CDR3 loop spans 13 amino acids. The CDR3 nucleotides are TGTGCTAGCAACTCTACAGGGGAAGAGAGCCAGTACCTC. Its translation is CASNSTGEESQYL.

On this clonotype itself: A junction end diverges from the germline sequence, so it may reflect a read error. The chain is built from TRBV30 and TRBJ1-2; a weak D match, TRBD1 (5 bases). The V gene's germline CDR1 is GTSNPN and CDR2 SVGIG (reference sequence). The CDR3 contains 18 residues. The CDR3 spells CVWFPGGSPRDVKGGYTF. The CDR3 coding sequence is TGTGTCTGGTTCCCTGGGGGGTCCCCTCGTGATGTGAAAGGTGGCTACACCTTC. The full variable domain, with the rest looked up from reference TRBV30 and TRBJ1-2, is SQTIHQWPATLVQPVGSPLSLECTVEGTSNPNLYWYRQAAGRGLQLLFYSVGIGQISSEVPQNLSASRPQDRQFILSSKKLLLSDSGFYLCVWFPGGSPRDVKGGYTFGSGTRLTVV.

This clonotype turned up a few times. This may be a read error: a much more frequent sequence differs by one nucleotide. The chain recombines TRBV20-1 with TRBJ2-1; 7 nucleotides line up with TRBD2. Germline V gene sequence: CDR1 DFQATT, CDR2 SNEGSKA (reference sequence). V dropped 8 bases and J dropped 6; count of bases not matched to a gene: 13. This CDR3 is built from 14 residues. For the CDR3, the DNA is TGCAGTATCCGGTTGGGAGGGAGTAGCAATGAGCAGTTCTTC. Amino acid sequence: CSIRLGGSSNEQFF.

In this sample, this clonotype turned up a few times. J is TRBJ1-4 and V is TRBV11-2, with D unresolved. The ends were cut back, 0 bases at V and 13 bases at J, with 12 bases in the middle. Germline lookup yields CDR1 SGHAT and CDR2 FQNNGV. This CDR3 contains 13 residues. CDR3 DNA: TGTGCCAGCAGCTTAGATACTAGAGGACGACTGTTTTTT. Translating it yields CASSLDTRGRLFF. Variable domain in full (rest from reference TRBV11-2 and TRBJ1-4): EAGVAQSPRYKIIEKRQSVAFWCNPISGHATLYWYQQILGQGPKLLIQFQNNGVVDDSQLPKDRFSAERLKGVDSTLKIQPAKLEDSAVYLCASSLDTRGRLFFGSGTQLSVL.

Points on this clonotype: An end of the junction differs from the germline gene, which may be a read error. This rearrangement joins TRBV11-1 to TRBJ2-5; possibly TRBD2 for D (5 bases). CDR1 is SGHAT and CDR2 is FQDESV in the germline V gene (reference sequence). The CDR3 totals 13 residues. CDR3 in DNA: TGTGCCAATAGCTTAGCGACCGGGGAGACCCAGCACTTC. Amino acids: CANSLATGETQHF.